This TCR beta chain was identified during a study of cytomegalovirus exposure and HLA in healthy donors. General observations from the study: Generally TCR sequences proved uncommon, though certain public TCRs appeared in numerous donors. The study assumed roughly uniform donor sequencing depth for presence/absence analyses.

13 Jbeta primers and 60 Vbeta primers were used for the PCR. In the authors' methods: As a later analysis found, there were 80 million or so unique TCR beta chains, of which 8.5 million to 14 million were shared. TCRdb keeps only in-frame clones here, not all; method: immunoSEQ multiplex PCR. That table is the source of V, J and clone size, and D and trimming were worked out from the DNA. The profile shows roughly 170,000 clones, less than 85% of them singletons. Donors likely had unrecorded immune exposures despite being nominally healthy when sampled. On this clone: What it binds is not known.

What was sequenced was PBMCs. The sequence was obtained from a male donor in good health and CMV-seronegative.

This CDR3 reads CASSPLINEKLFF. As DNA, the CDR3 is TGTGCCAGCAGCCCCCTTATTAATGAAAAACTGTTTTTT. The rearrangement uses TRBV6-1 and TRBJ1-4; no definite D call. CDR3 size: 13 residues. Germline CDR1 MNHNS, CDR2 SASEGT. Between the trimmed V and J ends, which lost 6 bases and 4 bases, there was a span of 9 bases.